Presented here are 19 T cell receptor beta chains from one specimen sequenced in a study of Ad26.COV2.S vaccination and SARS-CoV-2 variants. Noted treatment: some 19 received Ad26.COV2.S at low or high dose, single or two shots; a few received placebo; per-sample allocation not given. Sampling happened 63 days after the first vaccine or placebo injection. TCRdb's copy holds only in-frame clones and misses some; the assay was immunoSEQ multiplex PCR. Here the sample spans 300,000 to 400,000 clones, around 87% being singletons. The sample in question was peripheral blood, obtained in a trial of Ad26.COV2.S vaccine versus placebo. Receptor source: a person aged 18-65 years who received the Ad26.COV2.S COVID-19 vaccine or a placebo.

The rearrangement uses TRBV21-1 and TRBJ1-2. TRBV21-1 is an annotated pseudogene. The CDR3 contains 13 residues. CDR3 nucleotides: TGTGCCAGCAGCAAAGACAGGGGAGGGGGCTACACCTTC. Residues: CASSKDRGGGYTF.

This rearrangement joins TRBV11-2 to TRBJ1-1; D gene ambiguous. CDR3 length: 12 residues. The germline V gene has CDR1 SGHAT and CDR2 FQNNGV. With 4 bases removed from V and 5 bases from J, the gap between germline ends came to 8 bases. CDR3 bases: TGTGCCAGCAGCTCCGTTCGGACTGAAGCTTTCTTT. Protein: CASSSVRTEAFF.

This rearrangement joins TRBV11-3 to TRBJ2-3, with D possibly TRBD2 on 7 matching bases. Germline CDR1 and CDR2: SGHNT and YENEEA. The V gene lost 3 bases and the J gene lost 2 bases, with 12 bases spanning the gap. This CDR3 contains 15 residues. The CDR3 region has the DNA TGTGCCAGCAGCTTTTGGGGGGGGCCCACAGATACGCAGTATTTT. Translated, it gives CASSFWGGPTDTQYF.

This sequence joins TRBV24-1 and TRBJ2-7; 10 bases fit TRBD1. Trimming at V came to 3 bases and at J to 3 bases, leaving 7 bases not matched to a gene. The CDR3 has 16 amino acids. Germline assignment: CDR1 KGHDR and CDR2 SFDVKD. The CDR3 DNA sequence: TGTGCCACCAGTGATCCTCCGGGACAGGGGTTCTACGAGCAGTACTTC. Its protein product is CATSDPPGQGFYEQYF.

The rearrangement joins TRBV11-2 to TRBJ2-7, with D perhaps assigned TRBD1 or TRBD2 (5 bases each). CDR3 length equals 13 residues. Looked up from germline, CDR1 is SGHAT and CDR2 is FQNNGV. Trimming took 9 bases from V and 4 from J, leaving 16 bases between them. The CDR3 DNA follows: TGTGCCAGTGGGACGGTCGATTTTTACGAGCAGTACTTC. The encoded protein is CASGTVDFYEQYF.

J is TRBJ2-5 and V is TRBV5-1, with D unclear. Between the trimmed V and J ends, which lost 7 bases and 3 bases, there was a span of 13 bases. The V gene's germline CDR1 is SGHRS and CDR2 YFSETQ. The CDR3 is 13 residues long. The CDR3 DNA follows: TGCGCCAGCCATAAACGGCCCGAAGAGACCCAGTACTTC. Amino acid sequence: CASHKRPEETQYF.

This sequence joins TRBV24-1 and TRBJ2-1, with a possible D match to TRBD2 (7 bases). Germline V lookup: CDR1 KGHDR, CDR2 SFDVKD. The germline V and J ends were trimmed by 7 bases and 7 bases, with 13 bases remaining between them. CDR3 length: 13 amino acids. The CDR3 reads CATRHREGNEQFF. DNA for the CDR3: TGTGCCACCAGGCACAGGGAGGGAAATGAGCAGTTCTTC.

This clone was counted a few times. As DNA, the CDR3 is TGTGCCAGCAGACGACAGGTTAGCACTGAAGCTTTCTTT. Translation: CASRRQVSTEAFF. The rearrangement links TRBV2 to TRBJ1-1; a possible D gene is TRBD1 (6 bases). The germline V gene has CDR1 SNHLY and CDR2 FYNNEI. V gave up 6 bases and J gave up 4 bases, with 12 bases separating them. This CDR3 is built from 13 residues.

CDR3 sequence reads: CASSVKQGAYEQYF. The CDR3 DNA follows: TGTGCCAGCAGCGTGAAACAGGGAGCCTACGAGCAGTACTTC. This sequence joins TRBV5-4 and TRBJ2-7, with D tentatively TRBD1 (6 bases). The CDR3 totals 14 residues. Germline V gene lookup returns CDR1 SGHNT and CDR2 YYREEE (reference sequence). Trimming took 4 bases from V and 2 from J, leaving 13 bases between them. The full variable domain, its missing parts supplied by reference TRBV5-4 and TRBJ2-7, is ETGVTQSPTHLIKTRGQQVTLRCSSQSGHNTVSWYQQALGQGPQFIFQYYREEENGRGNFPPRFSGLQFPNYSSELNVNALELDDSALYLCASSVKQGAYEQYFGPGTRLTVT.

V is TRBV13 and J is TRBJ1-2; 8 bases match TRBD1. J lost 1 base, V lost 5 bases, and 6 bases had no gene match. In germline, CDR1 is PRHDT, CDR2 FYEKMQ (reference sequence). The CDR3 is made up of 15 amino acids. As DNA, the CDR3 is TGTGCCAGCAGCCCCGGGACAGGAGTTAACTATGGCTACACCTTC. Encoded protein: CASSPGTGVNYGYTF. Full variable domain (remainder filled in from reference TRBV13 and TRBJ1-2): AAGVIQSPRHLIKEKRETATLKCYPIPRHDTVYWYQQGPGQDPQFLISFYEKMQSDKGSIPDRFSAQQFSDYHSELNMSSLELGDSALYFCASSPGTGVNYGYTFGSGTRLTVV.

The rearrangement joins TRBV9 to TRBJ1-2; D possibly corresponds to TRBD1 (5 bases). Trimming removed 7 bases at V and 1 base at J, with 14 bases between. CDR3 length: 14 amino acids. The germline V gene has CDR1 SGDLS and CDR2 YYNGEE. The CDR3 sequence: CASVGGTSNYGYTF. In DNA form, the CDR3 reads TGTGCCAGCGTCGGGGGGACGAGTAACTATGGCTACACCTTC. Together with reference TRBV9 and TRBJ1-2, the CDR3 gives the full variable domain: DSGVTQTPKHLITATGQRVTLRCSPRSGDLSVYWYQQSLDQGLQFLIQYYNGEERAKGNILERFSAQQFPDLHSELNLSSLELGDSALYFCASVGGTSNYGYTFGSGTRLTVV.

This chain joins TRBV7-9 and TRBJ2-1, with TRBD2 as a possible D gene (5 bases). V was trimmed by 1 base and J by 10 bases, leaving 8 bases between them. The CDR3 is 12 amino acids. Germline CDR1 reads SEHNR; CDR2 reads FQNEAQ (reference sequence). The DNA for the CDR3 is TGTGCCAGCAGCTTAGTCGGCGGGGAGCAGTTCTTC. This sequence encodes CASSLVGGEQFF. Together with reference TRBV7-9 and TRBJ2-1, the CDR3 gives the full variable domain: DTGVSQNPRHKITKRGQNVTFRCDPISEHNRLYWYRQTLGQGPEFLTYFQNEAQLEKSRLLSDRFSAERPKGSFSTLEIQRTEQGDSAMYLCASSLVGGEQFFGPGTRLTVL.

This chain joins TRBV3-1 (or the pseudogene TRBV3-2) and TRBJ2-7; 7 bases agree with TRBD2. The V segment lost 1 base and the J segment 3 bases; nucleotides outside the gene matches: 3. There are 14 residues in the CDR3. Germline V lookup: CDR1 LGHDT, CDR2 YNNKEL (reference sequence). CDR3 sequence (DNA): TGTGCCAGCAGCCAAGTTTTAGCGGGCTACGAGCAGTACTTC. This codes for CASSQVLAGYEQYF.

J is TRBJ2-5 and V is TRBV7-8; 7 bases line up with TRBD2. CDR3 length equals 17 residues. Germline CDR1 is SGHVS and CDR2 is FQNEAQ. V gave up 0 bases and J gave up 4 bases; unmatched junction bases: 11. The chain's CDR3 is CASSLAPRRGRGETQYF. The CDR3 DNA reads TGTGCCAGCAGCTTAGCCCCCAGGCGGGGGAGAGGAGAGACCCAGTACTTC.

The chain recombines TRBV9 with TRBJ1-1; no definite D call. The CDR3 is made up of 15 amino acids. V gave up 1 base and J gave up 0 bases, with 10 bases separating them. CDR1 SGDLS and CDR2 YYNGEE come from the germline V gene. The CDR3, as DNA: TGTGCCAGCAGCGTAAAAGAACAGATGAACACTGAAGCTTTCTTT. Amino acids: CASSVKEQMNTEAFF.

This chain links TRBV19 with TRBJ1-5; a weak D match, TRBD1 (5 bases). This CDR3 region has 13 residues. In germline, CDR1 is LNHDA, CDR2 SQIVND (reference sequence). The V end lost 8 bases, the J end lost 5 bases, and 13 bases lay between the germline ends. Written as DNA, the CDR3 is TGTGCCAGTCTTTCAGGGTACTATCAGCCCCAGCATTTT. Its translation: CASLSGYYQPQHF.

This sequence joins TRBV4-1 and TRBJ2-6; D tentatively fits TRBD1 or TRBD2 (7 bases each). From germline, CDR1 is MGHRA and CDR2 YSYEKL. With 6 bases removed from V and 0 bases from J, the gap between germline ends came to 15 bases. The CDR3 length is 17 residues. Here the CDR3 DNA reads TGCGCCAGCAGGGGCGGGGGACAGAGCTCTGGGGCCAACGTCCTGACTTTC. As protein: CASRGGGQSSGANVLTF.

V is TRBV4-1 and J is TRBJ1-1; no reliable D call. V was trimmed by 0 bases and J by 6 bases, leaving 11 bases between them. Germline loops: CDR1 MGHRA, CDR2 YSYEKL. The CDR3 is 14 residues long. CDR3 amino acids: CASSQEGLGPEAFF. The CDR3, as DNA: TGCGCCAGCAGCCAAGAGGGTCTTGGTCCTGAAGCTTTCTTT.

The rearrangement joins TRBV18 to TRBJ2-1; 8 bases are shared with TRBD1. The CDR3 covers 15 residues. Germline assignment: CDR1 KGHSH and CDR2 LQKENI. V lost 2 bases to trimming and J lost 5 bases; unmatched junction nucleotides: 5. The CDR3 here is CASSPTDRANNEQFF. The CDR3 coding sequence is TGTGCCAGCTCACCAACGGACAGGGCCAACAATGAGCAGTTCTTC. Combining the CDR3 with reference TRBV18 and TRBJ2-1 gives the whole variable domain NAGVMQNPRHLVRRRGQEARLRCSPMKGHSHVYWYRQLPEEGLKFMVYLQKENIIDESGMPKERFSAEFPKEGPSILRIQQVVRGDSAAYFCASSPTDRANNEQFFGPGTRLTVL.